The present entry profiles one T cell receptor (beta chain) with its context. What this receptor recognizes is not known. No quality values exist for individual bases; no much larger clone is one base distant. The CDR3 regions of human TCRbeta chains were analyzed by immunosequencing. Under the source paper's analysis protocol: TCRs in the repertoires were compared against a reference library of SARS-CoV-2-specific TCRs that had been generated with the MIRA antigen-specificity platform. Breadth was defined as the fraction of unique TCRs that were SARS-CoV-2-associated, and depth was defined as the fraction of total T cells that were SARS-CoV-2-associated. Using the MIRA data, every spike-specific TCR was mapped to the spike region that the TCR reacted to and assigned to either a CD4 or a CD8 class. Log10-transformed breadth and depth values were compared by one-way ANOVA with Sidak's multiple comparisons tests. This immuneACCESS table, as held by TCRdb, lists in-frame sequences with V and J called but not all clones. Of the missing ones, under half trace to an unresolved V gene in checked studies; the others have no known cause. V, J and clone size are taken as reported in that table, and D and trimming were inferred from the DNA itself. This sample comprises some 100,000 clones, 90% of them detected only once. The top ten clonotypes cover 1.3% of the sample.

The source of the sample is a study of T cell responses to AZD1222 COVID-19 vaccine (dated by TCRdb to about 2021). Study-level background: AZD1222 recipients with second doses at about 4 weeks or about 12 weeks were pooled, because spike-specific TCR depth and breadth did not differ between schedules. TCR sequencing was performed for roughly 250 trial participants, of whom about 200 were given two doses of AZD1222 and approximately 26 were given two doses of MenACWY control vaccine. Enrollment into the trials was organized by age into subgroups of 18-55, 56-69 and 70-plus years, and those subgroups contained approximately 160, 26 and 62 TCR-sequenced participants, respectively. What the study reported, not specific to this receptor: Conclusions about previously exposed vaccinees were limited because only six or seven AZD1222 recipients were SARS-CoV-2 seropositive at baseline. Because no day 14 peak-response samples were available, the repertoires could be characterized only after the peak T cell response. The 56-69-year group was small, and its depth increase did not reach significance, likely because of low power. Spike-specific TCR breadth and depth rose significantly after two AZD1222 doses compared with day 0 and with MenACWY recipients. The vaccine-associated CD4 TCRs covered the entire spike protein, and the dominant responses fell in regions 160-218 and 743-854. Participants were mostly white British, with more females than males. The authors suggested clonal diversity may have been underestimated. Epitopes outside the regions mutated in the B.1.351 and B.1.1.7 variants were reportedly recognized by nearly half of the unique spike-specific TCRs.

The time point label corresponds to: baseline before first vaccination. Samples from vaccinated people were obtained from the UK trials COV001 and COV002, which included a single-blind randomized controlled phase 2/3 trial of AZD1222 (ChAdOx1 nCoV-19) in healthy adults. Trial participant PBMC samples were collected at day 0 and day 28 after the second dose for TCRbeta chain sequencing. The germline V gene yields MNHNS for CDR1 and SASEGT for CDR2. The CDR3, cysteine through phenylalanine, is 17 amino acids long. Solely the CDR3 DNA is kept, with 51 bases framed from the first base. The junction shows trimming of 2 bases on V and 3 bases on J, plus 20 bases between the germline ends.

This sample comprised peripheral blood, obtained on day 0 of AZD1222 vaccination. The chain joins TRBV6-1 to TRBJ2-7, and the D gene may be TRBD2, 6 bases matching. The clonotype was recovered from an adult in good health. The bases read TGTGCCAGCAGTGAAAGGGCGAGTCAGGACTACTTCTACGAGCAGTACTTC. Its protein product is CASSERASQDYFYEQYF.